This T cell receptor beta chain was identified in a study of blood T cell repertoires in COVID-19. In the study overall: Samples came from the United States, Italy and Spain, spanning acute and convalescent COVID-19. Nucleic acid was either cDNA or gDNA, and it came from T cells, B-cell-depleted T cells, or PBMCs.

Authors' methods: Estimation of nucleated cell counts relied on the amplification of reference gene primers. Libraries were prepared by immunoSEQ multiplex PCR; TCRdb keeps only in-frame clonotypes and omits some of them. V, J and clone size reflect that table, while D and trimming were determined from the DNA. Of 55,000 or so clones detected, over 75% appear once; the ten largest clones hold less than 7%. This clone occurred once. In germline, CDR1 is SGHRS, CDR2 YFSETQ. V was pared by 2 bases and J by 8 bases, with 14 bases between. This CDR3 has 14 residues. The genes are TRBV5-1 and TRBJ2-1; no reliable D call. This receptor was obtained from a man in his fifties or sixties with active or convalescent COVID-19. Sequenced input: peripheral blood. The chain's CDR3 is CASSLSPSPDEQFF. For the CDR3, the DNA is TGCGCCAGCAGCTTATCACCAAGCCCGGATGAGCAGTTCTTC.